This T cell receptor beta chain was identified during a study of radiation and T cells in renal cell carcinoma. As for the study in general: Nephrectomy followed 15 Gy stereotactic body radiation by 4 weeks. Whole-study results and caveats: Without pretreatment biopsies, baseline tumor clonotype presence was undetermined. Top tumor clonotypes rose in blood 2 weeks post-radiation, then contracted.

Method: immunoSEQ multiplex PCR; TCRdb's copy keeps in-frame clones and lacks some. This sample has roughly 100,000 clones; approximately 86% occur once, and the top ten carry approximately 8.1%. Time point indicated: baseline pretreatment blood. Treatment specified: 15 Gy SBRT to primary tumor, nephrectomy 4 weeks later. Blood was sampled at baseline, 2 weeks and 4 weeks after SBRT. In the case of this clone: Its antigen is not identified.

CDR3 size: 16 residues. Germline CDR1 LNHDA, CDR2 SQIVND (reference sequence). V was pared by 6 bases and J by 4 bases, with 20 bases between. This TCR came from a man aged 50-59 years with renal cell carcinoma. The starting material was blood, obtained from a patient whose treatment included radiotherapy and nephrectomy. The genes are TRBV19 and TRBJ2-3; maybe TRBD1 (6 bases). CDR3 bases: TGTGCCAGTAGGACGCCGGGACACCCCGGCGCAGATACGCAGTATTTT. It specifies CASRTPGHPGADTQYF.